This T cell receptor beta chain originates from a study of blood T cell repertoires in COVID-19 (dated by TCRdb to 2020 to 2021). Some background on the complete study: Samples from collaborators originated in the United States, Italy and Spain and spanned both the acute and convalescent phases of COVID-19. The material from the prospective study consisted of cDNA or gDNA derived from T cells, B-cell-depleted T cells, or PBMCs. The dataset comprised deeply sampled blood TCRbeta repertoires from subjects exposed to, actively infected with, or recovered from COVID-19. The repertoires were made available in a free public database intended to serve as a resource for research on the immune response to SARS-CoV-2. Samples came from the ongoing ImmuneRACE study (first 160 participants) plus 1,254 subjects from 6 global collaborators. Nearly every sample came with metadata listing a de-identified subject ID, COVID-19 status, age in years and sex. Where available, HLA class I and class II types were taken from metadata supplied by the sample provider and were not determined by assay-based typing. Results and caveats for the whole study, not just this receptor: The quantity of clinical and demographic metadata differed by source and by participant and was supplied without curation.

TCRbeta CDR3 regions were amplified from genomic DNA by means of the immunoSEQ Assay, a bias-controlled multiplex PCR. As for the original processing: Nucleated cell counts per sample were estimated from amplification of reference gene primers within the assay. To quantify the absolute abundance of each unique TCRbeta CDR3 rearrangement, sequence reads were collapsed and filtered. For each sample, productive Simpson clonality was calculated by taking the square root of Simpson's diversity index across productive rearrangements. TCRdb obtained this table from immuneACCESS and retained in-frame rearrangements with V and J assigned. These tables miss some clones; where compared with another copy, unresolved V genes account for less than half of the shortfall, and the remainder is unexplained. V and J calls and clone size follow that table, whereas D and trimming were derived from the DNA. The sample table records under 200,000 clones; around four fifths of these occur just once. The ten largest clones capture approximately 15% of the sample.

Note on this clone: Its antigen is not yet known. Base qualities are missing; no much larger clone stands one base away.

In Seattle, one collaborating source enrolled patients while the infection was active and tracked those patients longitudinally over the course of disease. Each collaborating institution followed its own protocols to collect whole blood in K2EDTA tubes. Collaborator samples were shipped for TCRbeta analysis as frozen whole blood, isolated PBMCs, or DNA extracted from either sample type. The CDR3 measures 13 amino acids from cysteine to phenylalanine. The CDR3 DNA has 39 bases and is translated from base 1. Relative to germline, V is 5 bases shorter and J is 9 bases shorter, with 14 bases between their ends. Via the germline V gene, CDR1 is SGHNT and CDR2 YENEEA.

The sample comprised peripheral blood. Recombination linked TRBV11-3 to TRBJ2-1; TRBD1 could be the D gene, as 6 bases match. The sequence came from a woman in her sixties or seventies with COVID-19, enrolled during active disease. The CDR3 has the sequence CASSIQGGTEQFF. The nucleotides read TGTGCCAGCAGCATACAGGGTGGCACTGAGCAGTTCTTC.